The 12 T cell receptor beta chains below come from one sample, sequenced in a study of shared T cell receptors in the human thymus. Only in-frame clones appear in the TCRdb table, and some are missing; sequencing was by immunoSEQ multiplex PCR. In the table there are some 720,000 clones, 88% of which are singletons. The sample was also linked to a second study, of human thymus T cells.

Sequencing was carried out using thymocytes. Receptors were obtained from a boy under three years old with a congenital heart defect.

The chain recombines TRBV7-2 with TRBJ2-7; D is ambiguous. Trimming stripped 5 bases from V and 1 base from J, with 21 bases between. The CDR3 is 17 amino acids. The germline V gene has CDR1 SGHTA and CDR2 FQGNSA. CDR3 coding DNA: TGTGCCAGCAGCCCGCTTGTGTGGCTCTTCCCTTCCTACGAGCAGTACTTC. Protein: CASSPLVWLFPSYEQYF.

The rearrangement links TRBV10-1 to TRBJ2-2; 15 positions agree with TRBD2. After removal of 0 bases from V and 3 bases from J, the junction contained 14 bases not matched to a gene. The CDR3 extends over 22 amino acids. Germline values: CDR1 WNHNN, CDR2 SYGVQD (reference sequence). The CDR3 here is CASSESTFTGTSGRSYTGELFF. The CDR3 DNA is TGCGCCAGCAGTGAGTCGACATTTACCGGGACTAGCGGGAGGTCTTACACCGGGGAGCTGTTTTTT.

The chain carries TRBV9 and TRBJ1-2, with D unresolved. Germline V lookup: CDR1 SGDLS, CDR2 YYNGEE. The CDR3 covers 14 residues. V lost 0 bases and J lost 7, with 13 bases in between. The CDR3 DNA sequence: TGTGCCAGCAGCGTAGGGGCAGACCGCTCTGGCTACACCTTC. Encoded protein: CASSVGADRSGYTF.

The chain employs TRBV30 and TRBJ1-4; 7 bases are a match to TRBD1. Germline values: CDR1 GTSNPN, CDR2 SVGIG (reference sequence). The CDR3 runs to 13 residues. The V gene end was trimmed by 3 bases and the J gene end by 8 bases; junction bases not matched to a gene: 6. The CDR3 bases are TGTGCCTGGAGAGGGGGCGCAAAGGAAAAACTGTTTTTT. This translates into CAWRGGAKEKLFF.

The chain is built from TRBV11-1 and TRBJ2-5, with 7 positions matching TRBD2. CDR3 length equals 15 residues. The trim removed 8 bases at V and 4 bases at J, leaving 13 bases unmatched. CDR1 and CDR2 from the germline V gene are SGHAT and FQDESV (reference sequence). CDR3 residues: CASRSLFWEGETQYF. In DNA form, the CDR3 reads TGTGCCAGCCGCTCCCTTTTCTGGGAGGGAGAGACCCAGTACTTC.

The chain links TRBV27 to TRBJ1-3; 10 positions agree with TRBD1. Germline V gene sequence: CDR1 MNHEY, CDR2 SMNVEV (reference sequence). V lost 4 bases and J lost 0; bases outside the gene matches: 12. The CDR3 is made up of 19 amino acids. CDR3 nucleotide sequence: TGTGCCAGCAGTTCGGCCCGGGACAGGGGTCCCCTCTCTGGAAACACCATATATTTT. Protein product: CASSSARDRGPLSGNTIYF.

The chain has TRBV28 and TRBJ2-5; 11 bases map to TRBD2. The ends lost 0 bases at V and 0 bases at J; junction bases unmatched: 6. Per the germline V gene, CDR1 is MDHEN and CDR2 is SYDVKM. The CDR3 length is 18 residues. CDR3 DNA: TGTGCCAGCAGTTTATGGATAGCGGGAGGGCCCGACCAAGAGACCCAGTACTTC. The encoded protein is CASSLWIAGGPDQETQYF.

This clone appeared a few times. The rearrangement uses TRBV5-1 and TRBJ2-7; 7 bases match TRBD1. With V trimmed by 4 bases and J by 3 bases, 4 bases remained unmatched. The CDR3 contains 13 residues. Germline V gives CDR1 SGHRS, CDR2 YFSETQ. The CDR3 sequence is CASSTGTDYEQYF. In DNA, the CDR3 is TGCGCCAGCAGCACCGGGACAGACTACGAGCAGTACTTC.

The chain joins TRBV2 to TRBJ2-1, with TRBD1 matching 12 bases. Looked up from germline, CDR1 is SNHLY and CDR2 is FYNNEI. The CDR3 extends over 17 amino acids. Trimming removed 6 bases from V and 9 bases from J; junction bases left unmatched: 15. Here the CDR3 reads CASSPPWAGQGACEQFF. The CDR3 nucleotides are TGTGCCAGCAGCCCCCCCTGGGCGGGACAGGGGGCGTGTGAGCAGTTCTTC.

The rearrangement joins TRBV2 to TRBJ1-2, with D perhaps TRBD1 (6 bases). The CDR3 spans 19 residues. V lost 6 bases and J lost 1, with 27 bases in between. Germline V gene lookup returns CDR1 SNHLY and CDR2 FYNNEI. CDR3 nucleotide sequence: TGTGCCAGCAGCTCCCCGGGGGGACACCATCCTCCGTATAACTATGGCTACACCTTC. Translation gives CASSSPGGHHPPYNYGYTF. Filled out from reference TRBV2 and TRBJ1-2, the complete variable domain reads EPEVTQTPSHQVTQMGQEVILRCVPISNHLYFYWYRQILGQKVEFLVSFYNNEISEKSEIFDDQFSVERPDGSNFTLKIRSTKLEDSAMYFCASSSPGGHHPPYNYGYTFGSGTRLTVV.

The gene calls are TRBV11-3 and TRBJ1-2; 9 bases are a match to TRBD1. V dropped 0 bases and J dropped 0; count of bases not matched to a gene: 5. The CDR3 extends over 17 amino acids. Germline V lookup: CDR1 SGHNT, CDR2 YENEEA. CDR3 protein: CASSLDQQGATNYGYTF. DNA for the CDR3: TGTGCCAGCAGCTTAGATCAACAGGGGGCCACTAACTATGGCTACACCTTC. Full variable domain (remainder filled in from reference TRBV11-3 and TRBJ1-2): EAGVVQSPRYKIIEKKQPVAFWCNPISGHNTLYWYLQNLGQGPELLIRYENEEAVDDSQLPKDRFSAERLKGVDSTLKIQPAELGDSAVYLCASSLDQQGATNYGYTFGSGTRLTVV.

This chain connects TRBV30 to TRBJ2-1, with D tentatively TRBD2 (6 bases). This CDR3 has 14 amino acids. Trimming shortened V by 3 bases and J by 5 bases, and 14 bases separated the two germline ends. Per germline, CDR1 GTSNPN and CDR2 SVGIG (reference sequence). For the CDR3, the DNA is TGTGCCTGGAGGGAGGGGCCGCGGGACAATGAGCAGTTCTTC. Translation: CAWREGPRDNEQFF.